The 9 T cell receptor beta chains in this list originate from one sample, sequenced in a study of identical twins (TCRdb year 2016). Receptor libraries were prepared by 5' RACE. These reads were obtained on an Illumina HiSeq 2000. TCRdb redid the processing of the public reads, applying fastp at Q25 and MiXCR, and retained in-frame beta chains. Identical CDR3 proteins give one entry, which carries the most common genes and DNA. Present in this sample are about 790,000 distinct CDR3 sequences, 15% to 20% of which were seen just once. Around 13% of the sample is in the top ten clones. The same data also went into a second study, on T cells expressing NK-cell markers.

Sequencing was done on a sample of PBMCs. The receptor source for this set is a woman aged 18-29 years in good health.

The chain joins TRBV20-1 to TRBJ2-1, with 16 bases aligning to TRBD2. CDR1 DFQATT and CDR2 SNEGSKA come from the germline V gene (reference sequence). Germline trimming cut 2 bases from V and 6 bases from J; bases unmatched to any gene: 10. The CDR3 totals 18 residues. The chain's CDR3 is CSARTGTSGGAFGNEQFF. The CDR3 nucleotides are TGCAGTGCTAGAACCGGGACTAGCGGGGGGGCCTTTGGCAATGAGCAGTTCTTC.

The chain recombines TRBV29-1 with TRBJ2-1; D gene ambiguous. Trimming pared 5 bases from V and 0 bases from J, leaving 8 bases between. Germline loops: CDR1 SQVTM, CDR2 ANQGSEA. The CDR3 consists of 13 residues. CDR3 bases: TGCAGCGTTACTCTGCTCTCCTACAATGAGCAGTTCTTC. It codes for CSVTLLSYNEQFF.

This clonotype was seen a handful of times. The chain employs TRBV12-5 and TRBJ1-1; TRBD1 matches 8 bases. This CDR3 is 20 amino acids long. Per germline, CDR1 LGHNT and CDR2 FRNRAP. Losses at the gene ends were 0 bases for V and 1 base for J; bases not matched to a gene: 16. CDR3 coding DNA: TGTGCTAGTGGTTTGGTACCCTGGACAGGGAATAGGGTCACGAACACTGAAGCTTTCTTT. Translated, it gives CASGLVPWTGNRVTNTEAFF.

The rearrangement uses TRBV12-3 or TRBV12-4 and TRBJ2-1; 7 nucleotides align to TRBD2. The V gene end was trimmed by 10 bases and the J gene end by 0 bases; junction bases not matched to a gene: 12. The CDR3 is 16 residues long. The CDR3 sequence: CATAGTMFSSYNEQFF. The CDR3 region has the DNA TGTGCCACCGCCGGGACTATGTTCAGCTCCTACAATGAGCAGTTCTTC.

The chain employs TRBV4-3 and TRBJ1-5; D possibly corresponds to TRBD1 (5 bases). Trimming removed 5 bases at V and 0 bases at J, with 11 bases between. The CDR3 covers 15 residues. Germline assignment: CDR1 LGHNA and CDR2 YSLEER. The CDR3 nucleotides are TGCGCCAGCAGCGCAGGGCTGCGTAGCAATCAGCCCCAGCATTTT. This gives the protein CASSAGLRSNQPQHF.

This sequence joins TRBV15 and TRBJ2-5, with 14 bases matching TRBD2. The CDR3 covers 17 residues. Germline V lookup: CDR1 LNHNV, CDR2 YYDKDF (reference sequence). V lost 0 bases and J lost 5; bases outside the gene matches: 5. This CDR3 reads CATSREGLAGGGETQYF. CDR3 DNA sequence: TGTGCCACCAGCAGAGAAGGACTAGCGGGAGGTGGGGAGACCCAGTACTTC. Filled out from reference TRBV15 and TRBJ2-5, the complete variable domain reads DAMVIQNPRYQVTQFGKPVTLSCSQTLNHNVMYWYQQKSSQAPKLLFHYYDKDFNNEADTPDNFQSRRPNTSFCFLDIRSPGLGDTAMYLCATSREGLAGGGETQYFGPGTRLLVL.

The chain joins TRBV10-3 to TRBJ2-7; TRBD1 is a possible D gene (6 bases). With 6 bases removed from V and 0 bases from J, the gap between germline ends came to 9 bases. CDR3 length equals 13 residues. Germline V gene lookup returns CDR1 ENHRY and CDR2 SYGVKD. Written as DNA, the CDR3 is TGTGCCATCAGCCCACAGGGCTCCTACGAGCAGTACTTC. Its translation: CAISPQGSYEQYF.

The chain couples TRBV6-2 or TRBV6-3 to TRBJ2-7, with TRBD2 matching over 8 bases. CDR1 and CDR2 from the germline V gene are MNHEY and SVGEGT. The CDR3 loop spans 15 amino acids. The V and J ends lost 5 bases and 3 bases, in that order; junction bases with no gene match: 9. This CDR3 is CASSPLAGRRYEQYF. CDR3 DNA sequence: TGTGCCAGCAGTCCTTTAGCGGGACGCCGCTACGAGCAGTACTTC.

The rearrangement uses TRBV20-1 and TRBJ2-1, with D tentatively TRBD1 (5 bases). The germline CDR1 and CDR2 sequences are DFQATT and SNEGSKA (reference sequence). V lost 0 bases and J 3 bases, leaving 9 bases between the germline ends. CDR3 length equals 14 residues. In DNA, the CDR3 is TGCAGTGCTAGAGAAGGGGCTCGCTACAATGAGCAGTTCTTC. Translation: CSAREGARYNEQFF.